A single sample is the source of the 32 T cell receptor beta chains below, sequenced in a study of cytotoxic CD8 clonotypes in ibrutinib-treated CLL. Here immunoSEQ multiplex PCR was the method, and the copy in TCRdb shows in-frame clones only, minus some. This table has fewer than 55,000 clones, around 52% appearing once. The sample in question was PBMCs, obtained after 24 months of ibrutinib treatment. The source is a human donor with chronic lymphocytic leukemia.

The rearrangement joins TRBV14 to TRBJ2-3; D gene unclear. This CDR3 spans 17 amino acids. V shed 3 bases and J shed 6 bases, with 22 bases lying between them. Germline V gene data show CDR1 as SGHDN and CDR2 as FVKESK. Here the CDR3 reads CASSQLGGLPTRDTQYF. The CDR3 DNA sequence: TGTGCCAGCAGCCAGTTGGGTGGGCTCCCCACCAGGGATACGCAGTATTTT.

The chain uses TRBV15 and TRBJ2-5; D gene unclear. The CDR3 sequence is 12 residues long. CDR1 and CDR2 (germline): LNHNV, YYDKDF (reference sequence). V was shortened by 5 bases and J by 7 bases, with 11 bases between the two germline ends. This CDR3 reads CATSPRLGTQYF. CDR3 in DNA: TGTGCCACCAGCCCACGCTTAGGGACCCAGTACTTC.

V is TRBV19 and J is TRBJ1-1, with D unclear. The CDR3 has 13 amino acids. Deletions cut 0 bases from V and 6 bases from J, with 8 bases between. Germline CDR1 reads LNHDA; CDR2 reads SQIVND (reference sequence). In DNA, the CDR3 is TGTGCCAGTAGTATAGATCGGGCGGCTGAAGCTTTCTTT. It codes for CASSIDRAAEAFF.

The chain carries TRBV6-5 and TRBJ2-2; 8 bases map to TRBD1. The CDR3 runs to 14 residues. With V trimmed by 8 bases and J by 7 bases, 9 bases remained unmatched. Germline V gives CDR1 MNHEY, CDR2 SVGAGI. This chain's CDR3 is CASAKTGDSGELFF. DNA for the CDR3: TGTGCCAGCGCAAAGACAGGGGACAGCGGGGAGCTGTTTTTT.

The chain employs TRBV6-1 and TRBJ2-7; D remains ambiguous. The V gene's germline CDR1 is MNHNS and CDR2 SASEGT. The CDR3 has 13 residues. Trimming left V 6 bases short and J 3 bases short, with 12 bases between. CDR3 residues: CASSEPPVYEQYF. CDR3 bases: TGTGCCAGCAGCGAACCCCCCGTCTACGAGCAGTACTTC.

V usage is TRBV2 and J usage is TRBJ1-1; weak D call: TRBD1 (5 bases). Germline CDR1 and CDR2: SNHLY and FYNNEI. The CDR3 contains 17 residues. The germline V and J ends were trimmed by 4 bases and 7 bases, with 25 bases remaining between them. This CDR3 reads CASSVSLRASQQSEAFF. For the CDR3, the DNA is TGTGCCAGCAGTGTTAGTCTCAGGGCTTCACAACAGAGTGAAGCTTTCTTT.

This clone was seen repeatedly, ten times or more. The V and J genes are TRBV2 and TRBJ1-4; D is uncertain. CDR3 length: 13 amino acids. V was shortened by 7 bases and J by 7 bases, with 13 bases between the two germline ends. Germline V lookup: CDR1 SNHLY, CDR2 FYNNEI. This CDR3 reads CASTYVVGEKLFF. CDR3 nucleotides: TGTGCCAGCACATACGTGGTTGGTGAAAAACTGTTTTTT.

This clone was seen ten or more times. This chain joins TRBV19 and TRBJ2-3; D unresolved. Deletions cut 6 bases from V and 4 bases from J, with 11 bases between. Germline V gene lookup returns CDR1 LNHDA and CDR2 SQIVND (reference sequence). The CDR3 runs 13 residues. DNA for the CDR3: TGTGCCAGTAGGCCCCAGAATTCAGATACGCAGTATTTT. Protein product: CASRPQNSDTQYF.

This clone was counted between two and nine times. The chain employs TRBV13 and TRBJ1-6, with D possibly TRBD1 on 6 matching bases. Germline lookup yields CDR1 PRHDT and CDR2 FYEKMQ (reference sequence). Trimming pared 6 bases from V and 9 bases from J, leaving 12 bases between. CDR3 size: 13 residues. DNA for the CDR3: TGTGCCAGCAGGCCCACAGGGACTTCACCCCTCCACTTT. Translation gives CASRPTGTSPLHF.

This rearrangement joins TRBV5-4 to TRBJ2-3; tentative D call: TRBD1 (6 bases). V shed 3 bases and J shed 2 bases, with 10 bases lying between them. CDR3 length: 14 amino acids. Germline V gene sequence: CDR1 SGHNT, CDR2 YYREEE (reference sequence). CDR3 sequence (DNA): TGTGCCAGCAGCTCCAAGGGGGACACAGATACGCAGTATTTT. Its translation: CASSSKGDTDTQYF.

J is TRBJ2-1 and V is TRBV29-1; TRBD2 aligns across 13 bases. CDR1 and CDR2 (germline): SQVTM, ANQGSEA. The V segment lost 3 bases and the J segment 2 bases; nucleotides outside the gene matches: 7. The CDR3 is 17 amino acids. CDR3 nucleotides: TGCAGCGTTGAGGGACTAGCGGGGAGAAAAGCCTACAATGAGCAGTTCTTC. This gives the protein CSVEGLAGRKAYNEQFF.

This clone was observed a handful of times. This rearrangement joins TRBV12-5 to TRBJ2-1; maybe TRBD2 (6 bases). Germline V gene data show CDR1 as LGHNT and CDR2 as FRNRAP. The CDR3 length is 15 residues. Trimming took off 3 bases at V and 4 bases at J, with 13 bases between the two ends. CDR3 DNA sequence: TGTGCTAGTGGTTTCGGCGGGGCTTCATACAATGAGCAGTTCTTC. This sequence encodes CASGFGGASYNEQFF.

The chain employs TRBV7-9 and TRBJ1-2, with D unresolved. CDR1 is SEHNR, CDR2 FQNEAQ, per germline (reference sequence). Trimming pared 1 base from V and 9 bases from J, leaving 15 bases between. The CDR3 sequence is 14 residues long. In DNA form, the CDR3 reads TGTGCCAGCAGCTTAGAAATGGTGACCGAGAGCTACACCTTC. Amino acids: CASSLEMVTESYTF.

V is TRBV4-2 and J is TRBJ2-7; the D gene is possibly TRBD1 (5 bases). The germline V gene encodes CDR1 LGHNA and CDR2 YNFKEQ. The CDR3 spans 16 residues. Trimming shortened V by 4 bases and J by 3 bases, and 19 bases separated the two germline ends. CDR3 sequence: CASSPAETENFYEQYF. CDR3 DNA: TGTGCCAGCAGCCCAGCCGAGACAGAGAATTTCTACGAGCAGTACTTC.

Only a few counts were recorded for this clone. The chain links TRBV9 to TRBJ2-1, with D perhaps matching TRBD1 (5 bases). Trimming stripped 0 bases from V and 10 bases from J, with 14 bases between. Germline lookup yields CDR1 SGDLS and CDR2 YYNGEE. The CDR3 spans 14 residues. CDR3 loop: CASSVDGRAGEQFF. CDR3 in DNA: TGTGCCAGCAGCGTAGACGGCAGGGCAGGGGAGCAGTTCTTC.

The V gene is TRBV20-1, the J gene TRBJ2-7; D remains ambiguous. Germline V gives CDR1 DFQATT, CDR2 SNEGSKA (reference sequence). V lost 3 bases to trimming and J lost 4 bases, with 7 bases between them. The CDR3 has 11 amino acids. For the CDR3, the DNA is TGCAGTGCTAGTATACAGTACGAGCAGTACTTC. Translation gives CSASIQYEQYF.

The CDR3 sequence is CSVVQGTVNIQYF. CDR3 nucleotide sequence: TGCAGCGTTGTGCAGGGGACGGTTAACATTCAGTACTTC. The chain joins TRBV29-1 to TRBJ2-4; a possible D gene is TRBD1 (6 bases). The CDR3 is made up of 13 amino acids. Germline loops: CDR1 SQVTM, CDR2 ANQGSEA. Trimming removed 4 bases at V and 7 bases at J, with 14 bases between.

This clone was counted a single time. The chain uses TRBV5-1 and TRBJ2-2, with D unresolved. The CDR3 contains 15 residues. V gave up 4 bases and J gave up 5 bases, with 15 bases separating them. Per germline, CDR1 SGHRS and CDR2 YFSETQ. In nucleotides, the CDR3 is TGCGCCAGCAGCCCGGTGCCAATGGGGACCGGGGAGCTGTTTTTT. It translates to CASSPVPMGTGELFF.

The V call is TRBV7-8, the J call TRBJ2-1, with TRBD1 matching over 9 bases. J was trimmed by 2 bases and V by 5 bases; bases with no gene match: 4. Per germline, CDR1 SGHVS and CDR2 FQNEAQ. The CDR3 covers 15 residues. The CDR3 protein is CASSPRTGAYNEQFF. The CDR3 bases are TGTGCCAGCAGCCCTCGGACAGGGGCCTACAATGAGCAGTTCTTC.

In this sample, this clone turned up a few times. This chain links TRBV2 with TRBJ2-1; 7 positions agree with TRBD2. V was clipped by 8 bases and J by 5 bases; unmatched bases: 12. Germline lookup yields CDR1 SNHLY and CDR2 FYNNEI. This CDR3 region has 15 residues. The CDR3 protein is CASQTGGLDNNEQFF. The CDR3 DNA follows: TGTGCCAGCCAGACTGGCGGACTAGACAACAATGAGCAGTTCTTC. Together with reference TRBV2 and TRBJ2-1, the CDR3 gives the full variable domain: EPEVTQTPSHQVTQMGQEVILRCVPISNHLYFYWYRQILGQKVEFLVSFYNNEISEKSEIFDDQFSVERPDGSNFTLKIRSTKLEDSAMYFCASQTGGLDNNEQFFGPGTRLTVL.

This clone was recorded many times. This rearrangement joins TRBV5-1 to TRBJ2-2; D is uncertain. Looked up from germline, CDR1 is SGHRS and CDR2 is YFSETQ. Deletions cut 7 bases from V and 3 bases from J, with 10 bases between. The CDR3 is made up of 13 amino acids. The DNA for the CDR3 is TGCGCCAGCCGTGAGAAGCACACCGGGGAGCTGTTTTTT. This gives the protein CASREKHTGELFF.

The chain carries TRBV18 and TRBJ2-7; 8 positions agree with TRBD1. The CDR3 runs 17 residues. V trimming: 3 bases; J trimming: 2 bases; junction bases outside the gene matches: 12. Germline lookup yields CDR1 KGHSH and CDR2 LQKENI. CDR3 sequence (DNA): TGTGCCAGCTCACCCCTCTCTTTTGGACAGGGTGCCTACGAGCAGTACTTC. Residues: CASSPLSFGQGAYEQYF.

V is TRBV2 and J is TRBJ1-2; D ambiguous. Trimming removed 4 bases from V and 8 bases from J, with 20 bases in between. The CDR3 is 15 residues long. Per the germline V gene, CDR1 is SNHLY and CDR2 is FYNNEI. CDR3 residues: CASSVVREVSEGYTF. CDR3 bases: TGTGCCAGCAGTGTAGTAAGGGAAGTCAGTGAAGGCTACACCTTC.

This rearrangement joins TRBV5-4 to TRBJ2-3; 8 nucleotides line up with TRBD1. Trimming cost V 4 bases and J 2 bases; bases outside gene matches: 6. The CDR3 length is 15 residues. Looked up from germline, CDR1 is SGHNT and CDR2 is YYREEE (reference sequence). Written as DNA, the CDR3 is TGTGCCAGCAGCGTCAGGACAGGGCCCACAGATACGCAGTATTTT. This codes for CASSVRTGPTDTQYF.

This clone was counted between two and nine times. The chain employs TRBV19 and TRBJ2-1; D gene ambiguous. The CDR3 has 12 amino acids. V lost 0 bases and J lost 10, with 7 bases in between. Germline V gene data show CDR1 as LNHDA and CDR2 as SQIVND (reference sequence). The CDR3 loop reads CASSIDLREQFF. The CDR3 DNA reads TGTGCCAGTAGTATAGATCTGAGGGAGCAGTTCTTC.

The sample holds a few counts of this clone. This chain connects TRBV5-4 to TRBJ1-6, with D possibly matching TRBD1 (6 bases). Deletions cut 3 bases from V and 0 bases from J, with 10 bases between. This CDR3 contains 16 residues. Germline assignment: CDR1 SGHNT and CDR2 YYREEE (reference sequence). CDR3 region: CASSSDSSSYNSPLHF. Written as DNA, the CDR3 is TGTGCCAGCAGCTCGGACAGTAGCTCCTATAATTCACCCCTCCACTTT.

The J gene is TRBJ1-1, the V gene TRBV29-1; D remains ambiguous. V lost 4 bases and J lost 6, with 12 bases in between. This CDR3 is built from 12 residues. CDR1 is SQVTM and CDR2 is ANQGSEA in the germline V gene. CDR3 nucleotide sequence: TGCAGCGTTGTCCCCGGAAGGGCTGAAGCTTTCTTT. Protein sequence: CSVVPGRAEAFF.

The chain carries TRBV6-1 and TRBJ1-1; TRBD1 might be the D (5 bases). This CDR3 spans 14 amino acids. V shed 6 bases and J shed 2 bases, with 13 bases lying between them. Germline V lookup: CDR1 MNHNS, CDR2 SASEGT. In DNA, the CDR3 is TGTGCCAGCAGCCGGCAGGGCATTAACACTGAAGCTTTCTTT. Its protein is CASSRQGINTEAFF.

The table lists this clone with many counts. J is TRBJ1-5 and V is TRBV6-6; the D gene is possibly TRBD1 (5 bases). CDR3 size: 15 residues. CDR1 and CDR2 from the germline V gene are MNHNY and SVGAGI (reference sequence). V shed 5 bases and J shed 2 bases, with 13 bases lying between them. This CDR3 reads CASSRGGGGNQPQHF. Here the CDR3 DNA reads TGTGCCAGCAGTCGGGGCGGGGGGGGCAATCAGCCCCAGCATTTT.

This clone was observed a handful of times. This chain links TRBV29-1 with TRBJ1-2, with D perhaps TRBD1 (6 bases). Germline CDR1 is SQVTM and CDR2 is ANQGSEA. Trimming took 6 bases from V and 3 from J, leaving 20 bases between them. The CDR3 is 15 amino acids. The CDR3 loop is CSVRLWGGMDYGYTF. As DNA, the CDR3 is TGCAGCGTGCGGTTGTGGGGGGGCATGGACTATGGCTACACCTTC.

There are a few counts of this clone. V is TRBV11-3 and J is TRBJ1-6, with unresolved D. The CDR3 length is 13 residues. Germline CDR1 is SGHNT and CDR2 is YENEEA. V was cut by 3 bases and J by 10 bases, with 10 bases left in between. The CDR3 DNA sequence: TGTGCCAGCAGCTTGAACACGGACTCACCCCTCCACTTT. It codes for CASSLNTDSPLHF.

The V call is TRBV29-1, the J call TRBJ1-5; 7 nucleotides align to TRBD1. The trim removed 1 base at V and 7 bases at J, leaving 4 bases unmatched. There are 13 residues in the CDR3. Germline V gene lookup returns CDR1 SQVTM and CDR2 ANQGSEA. The CDR3 DNA follows: TGCAGCGTTGAAGGGGCAGGGGGACAGCCCCAGCATTTT. Its protein product is CSVEGAGGQPQHF.